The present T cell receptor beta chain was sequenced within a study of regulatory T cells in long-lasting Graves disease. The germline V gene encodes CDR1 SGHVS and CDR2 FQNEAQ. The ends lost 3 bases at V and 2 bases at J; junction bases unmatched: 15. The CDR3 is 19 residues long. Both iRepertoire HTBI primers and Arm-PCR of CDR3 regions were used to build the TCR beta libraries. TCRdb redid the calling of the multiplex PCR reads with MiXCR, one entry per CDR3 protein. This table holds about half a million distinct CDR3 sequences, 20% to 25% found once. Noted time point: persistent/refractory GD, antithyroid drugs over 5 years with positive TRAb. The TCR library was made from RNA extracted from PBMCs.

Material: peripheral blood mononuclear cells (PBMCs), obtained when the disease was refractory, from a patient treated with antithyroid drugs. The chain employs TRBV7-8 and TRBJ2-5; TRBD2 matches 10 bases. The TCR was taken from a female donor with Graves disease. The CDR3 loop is CASSFLLPRAGGFQETQYF. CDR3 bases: TGTGCCAGCAGCTTCCTCCTCCCGCGAGCGGGGGGGTTTCAAGAGACCCAGTACTTC.